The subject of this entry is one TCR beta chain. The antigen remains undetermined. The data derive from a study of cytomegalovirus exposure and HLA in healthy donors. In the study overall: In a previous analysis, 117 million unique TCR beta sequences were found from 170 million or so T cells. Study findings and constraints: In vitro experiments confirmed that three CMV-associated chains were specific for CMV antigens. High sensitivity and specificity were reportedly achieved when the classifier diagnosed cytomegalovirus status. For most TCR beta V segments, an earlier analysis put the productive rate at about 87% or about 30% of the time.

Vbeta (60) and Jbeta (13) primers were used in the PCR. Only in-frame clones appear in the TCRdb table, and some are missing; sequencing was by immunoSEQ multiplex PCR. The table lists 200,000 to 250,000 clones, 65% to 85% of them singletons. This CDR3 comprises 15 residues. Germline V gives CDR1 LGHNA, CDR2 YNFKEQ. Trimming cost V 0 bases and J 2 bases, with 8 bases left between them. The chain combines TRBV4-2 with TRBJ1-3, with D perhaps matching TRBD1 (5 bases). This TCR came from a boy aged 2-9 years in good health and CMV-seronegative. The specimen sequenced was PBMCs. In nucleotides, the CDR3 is TGTGCCAGCAGCCAAGACAGGGTCGCTGGAAACACCATATATTTT. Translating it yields CASSQDRVAGNTIYF.